A single sample is the source of the 19 T cell receptor beta chains below, sequenced in a study of cytomegalovirus exposure and HLA in healthy donors. It was with 60 Vbeta and 13 Jbeta primers that the PCR ran. Sequenced by immunoSEQ multiplex PCR; TCRdb stores in-frame clones only, minus some. The sample carries fewer than 200,000 clones, 83% recorded once. Sequencing was carried out using PBMCs. Every receptor here comes from a man in his forties or fifties in good health and CMV-seropositive.

This chain connects TRBV4-3 to TRBJ2-1; possibly TRBD2 for D (5 bases). V gave up 5 bases and J gave up 4 bases, with 18 bases separating them. The germline CDR1 and CDR2 sequences are LGHNA and YSLEER. This CDR3 contains 16 residues. CDR3 nucleotides: TGCGCCAGCAGCAGAGCCCCAGTAGCGCGGTACAATGAGCAGTTCTTC. This codes for CASSRAPVARYNEQFF.

Concerning this clone itself: The junction departs from germline at one end; a sequencing error may be responsible. The V call is TRBV2, the J call TRBJ2-6; 8 bases match TRBD2. The CDR3 runs to 17 residues. Looked up from germline, CDR1 is SNHLY and CDR2 is FYNNEI. CDR3 nucleotides: TGTGCCAGCAGGCGGGTAGCGGGGATCTCTGGGGCCAACGGCCTGACTTTC. Translated: CASRRVAGISGANGLTF.

CDR3 loop: CSANGNNEQFF. The DNA of the CDR3 is TGCAGTGCTAACGGGAACAATGAGCAGTTCTTC. V and J are TRBV20-1 and TRBJ2-1, with a weak D call TRBD2 (5 bases). Germline CDR1 reads DFQATT; CDR2 reads SNEGSKA (reference sequence). V lost 4 bases to trimming and J lost 5 bases, with 6 bases between them. This CDR3 spans 11 amino acids.

This chain uses TRBV9 with TRBJ1-1; no definite D call. Deletions cut 5 bases from V and 1 base from J, with 6 bases between. Germline V gene sequence: CDR1 SGDLS, CDR2 YYNGEE. This CDR3 is built from 12 residues. As DNA, the CDR3 is TGTGCCAGCAGTGCAGGGAACACTGAAGCTTTCTTT. It encodes CASSAGNTEAFF. The variable domain in full, completed from reference TRBV9 and TRBJ1-1, reads DSGVTQTPKHLITATGQRVTLRCSPRSGDLSVYWYQQSLDQGLQFLIQYYNGEERAKGNILERFSAQQFPDLHSELNLSSLELGDSALYFCASSAGNTEAFFGQGTRLTVV.

The V call is TRBV7-6, the J call TRBJ2-1; 9 nucleotides align to TRBD1. The trim removed 1 base at V and 5 bases at J, leaving 6 bases unmatched. This CDR3 contains 16 residues. Germline-derived CDR1 and CDR2 are SGHVS and FNYEAQ. CDR3 protein: CASSLDWTGANNEQFF. The CDR3 region has the DNA TGTGCCAGCAGCTTAGACTGGACAGGGGCGAACAATGAGCAGTTCTTC.

V is TRBV2 and J is TRBJ1-2; D unclear. From germline, CDR1 is SNHLY and CDR2 FYNNEI. V lost 7 bases to trimming and J lost 6 bases, with 12 bases between them. The CDR3 sequence is 12 residues long. The CDR3 region has the DNA TGTGCCAGCACCTACGAGCTTGATGGCTACACCTTC. Translated: CASTYELDGYTF.

This clone was counted a single time. This sequence joins TRBV5-1 and TRBJ1-4, with a possible D match to TRBD1 (5 bases). Deletions cut 5 bases from V and 3 bases from J, with 11 bases between. CDR3 length: 14 amino acids. Germline assignment: CDR1 SGHRS and CDR2 YFSETQ. CDR3 protein: CASRSQGSNEKLFF. The DNA for the CDR3 is TGCGCCAGCAGGTCCCAGGGATCTAATGAAAAACTGTTTTTT. Filled out from reference TRBV5-1 and TRBJ1-4, the complete variable domain reads KAGVTQTPRYLIKTRGQQVTLSCSPISGHRSVSWYQQTPGQGLQFLFEYFSETQRNKGNFPGRFSGRQFSNSRSEMNVSTLELGDSALYLCASRSQGSNEKLFFGSGTQLSVL.

Regarding this clone: Distinct nucleotide sequences in the sample also encode this CDR3. CDR3 protein: CSVATGGGETQYF. The DNA of the CDR3 is TGCAGCGTTGCGACAGGGGGGGGAGAGACCCAGTACTTC. The chain couples TRBV29-1 to TRBJ2-5; TRBD1 matches 9 bases. The V gene end was trimmed by 4 bases and the J gene end by 4 bases; junction bases not matched to a gene: 4. CDR1 is SQVTM and CDR2 is ANQGSEA in the germline V gene. The CDR3 covers 13 residues. Combining the CDR3 with reference TRBV29-1 and TRBJ2-5 gives the whole variable domain SAVISQKPSRDICQRGTSLTIQCQVDSQVTMMFWYRQQPGQSLTLIATANQGSEATYESGFVIDKFPISRPNLTFSTLTVSNMSPEDSSIYLCSVATGGGETQYFGPGTRLLVL.

This clone has just a few counts. The chain links TRBV30 to TRBJ2-7, with D hard to call. This CDR3 is built from 14 residues. V was trimmed by 0 bases and J by 1 base, leaving 10 bases between them. Germline V gene lookup returns CDR1 GTSNPN and CDR2 SVGIG (reference sequence). CDR3 nucleotide sequence: TGTGCCTGGAGTGTTCGAGACATGTCCTACGAGCAGTACTTC. It specifies CAWSVRDMSYEQYF. The full variable domain, its missing parts supplied by reference TRBV30 and TRBJ2-7, is SQTIHQWPATLVQPVGSPLSLECTVEGTSNPNLYWYRQAAGRGLQLLFYSVGIGQISSEVPQNLSASRPQDRQFILSSKKLLLSDSGFYLCAWSVRDMSYEQYFGPGTRLTVT.

This clone was seen just once. The chain combines TRBV7-9 with TRBJ1-4; D perhaps matches TRBD1 (6 bases). Looked up from germline, CDR1 is SEHNR and CDR2 is FQNEAQ (reference sequence). V dropped 9 bases and J dropped 3 bases, with 20 bases sitting between them. CDR3 length: 16 amino acids. CDR3 sequence (DNA): TGTGCCAGTCACCAACTTGAACAGGGCGCTAATGAAAAACTGTTTTTT. Encoded protein: CASHQLEQGANEKLFF.

The chain has TRBV27 and TRBJ1-1; possible D gene TRBD1, 5 bases. The CDR3 sequence is 13 residues long. Trimming removed 4 bases at V and 10 bases at J, with 16 bases between. Germline lookup yields CDR1 MNHEY and CDR2 SMNVEV (reference sequence). CDR3 residues: CASSSPVGVRAFF. The CDR3 bases are TGTGCCAGCAGTTCCCCCGTAGGGGTTCGAGCTTTCTTT.

V is TRBV27 and J is TRBJ1-1, with TRBD1 as a possible D gene (5 bases). Trimming removed 0 bases from V and 5 bases from J, with 13 bases in between. In germline, CDR1 is MNHEY, CDR2 SMNVEV (reference sequence). This CDR3 contains 15 residues. In DNA, the CDR3 is TGTGCCAGCAGTTTATCGAAGGGGTCCGGGACTGAAGCTTTCTTT. Translation gives CASSLSKGSGTEAFF.

This chain joins TRBV19 and TRBJ1-1, with D unresolved. The CDR3 spans 16 residues. The V and J ends lost 3 bases and 9 bases respectively, with 23 bases between them. CDR1 is LNHDA, CDR2 SQIVND, per germline (reference sequence). The CDR3 DNA follows: TGTGCCAGTAGTATGTATTCGGTGGTCTCGGGAGACAAAGCTTTCTTT. This sequence encodes CASSMYSVVSGDKAFF.

This clone came up once. The chain has TRBV5-5 and TRBJ2-7, with 8 bases aligning to TRBD1. This CDR3 region has 15 residues. Germline loops: CDR1 SGHKS, CDR2 YYEKEE (reference sequence). Unmatched junction bases numbered 5, after V lost 0 bases and J lost 3 bases. CDR3 nucleotide sequence: TGTGCCAGCAGCTTGGCGACAGGGGAGAACTACGAGCAGTACTTC. Translation: CASSLATGENYEQYF.

The chain joins TRBV6-6 to TRBJ2-1, with 10 bases identical to TRBD2. Looked up from germline, CDR1 is MNHNY and CDR2 is SVGAGI (reference sequence). The V gene end was trimmed by 7 bases and the J gene end by 8 bases; junction bases not matched to a gene: 11. This CDR3 is 15 amino acids long. This chain's CDR3 is CASILSGRALDEQFF. Here the CDR3 DNA reads TGTGCCAGCATTTTAAGCGGGAGGGCCCTCGATGAGCAGTTCTTC.

The chain has TRBV6-4 and TRBJ2-3, with 11 bases identical to TRBD2. CDR3 size: 18 residues. The V gene end was trimmed by 6 bases and the J gene end by 0 bases; junction bases not matched to a gene: 11. The V gene's germline CDR1 is MRHNA and CDR2 SNTAGT. CDR3 DNA sequence: TGTGCCAGCAGCCAACTAGCGGGAGCTACGTCTAGCACAGATACGCAGTATTTT. It translates to CASSQLAGATSSTDTQYF.

The gene calls are TRBV7-9 and TRBJ1-2; 7 bases map to TRBD1. Losses at the gene ends were 5 bases for V and 3 bases for J; bases not matched to a gene: 12. The CDR3 is made up of 16 amino acids. Germline V gives CDR1 SEHNR, CDR2 FQNEAQ (reference sequence). The CDR3 region has the DNA TGTGCCAGCAGCCCACGGGACAGCACCTGGGACTATGGCTACACCTTC. This sequence encodes CASSPRDSTWDYGYTF.

V and J are TRBV9 and TRBJ2-7; no clear D gene. The CDR3 loop spans 12 amino acids. V shed 9 bases and J shed 6 bases, with 16 bases lying between them. Per the germline V gene, CDR1 is SGDLS and CDR2 is YYNGEE. This CDR3 reads CATARDWREQYF. The DNA for the CDR3 is TGTGCCACCGCCCGAGACTGGCGCGAGCAGTACTTC.

V usage is TRBV25-1 and J usage is TRBJ2-1, with D perhaps matching TRBD2 (5 bases). Germline assignment: CDR1 MGHDK and CDR2 SYGVNS. This CDR3 region has 11 residues. Trimming shortened V by 6 bases and J by 9 bases, and 9 bases separated the two germline ends. CDR3 in amino acids: CASSLGSEQFF. As DNA, the CDR3 is TGTGCCAGCAGCCTGGGGAGTGAGCAGTTCTTC.